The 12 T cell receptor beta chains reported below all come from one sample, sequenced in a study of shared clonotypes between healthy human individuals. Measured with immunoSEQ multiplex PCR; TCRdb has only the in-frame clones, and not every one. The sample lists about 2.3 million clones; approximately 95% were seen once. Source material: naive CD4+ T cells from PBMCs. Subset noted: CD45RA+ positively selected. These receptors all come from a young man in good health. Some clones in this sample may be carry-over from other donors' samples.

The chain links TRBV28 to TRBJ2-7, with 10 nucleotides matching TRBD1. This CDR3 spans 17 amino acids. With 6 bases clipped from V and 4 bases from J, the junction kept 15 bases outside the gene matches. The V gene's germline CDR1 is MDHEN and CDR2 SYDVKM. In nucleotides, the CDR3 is TGTGCCAGCAGACTATCTTCTGGGACAGGGGCCTTTTACGAGCAGTACTTC. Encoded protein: CASRLSSGTGAFYEQYF.

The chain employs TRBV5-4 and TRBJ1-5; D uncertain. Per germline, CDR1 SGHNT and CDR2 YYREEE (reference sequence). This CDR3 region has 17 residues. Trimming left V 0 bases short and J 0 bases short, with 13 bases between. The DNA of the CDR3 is TGTGCCAGCAGCTTGGCCGGAGGACTATATAGCAATCAGCCCCAGCATTTT. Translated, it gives CASSLAGGLYSNQPQHF.

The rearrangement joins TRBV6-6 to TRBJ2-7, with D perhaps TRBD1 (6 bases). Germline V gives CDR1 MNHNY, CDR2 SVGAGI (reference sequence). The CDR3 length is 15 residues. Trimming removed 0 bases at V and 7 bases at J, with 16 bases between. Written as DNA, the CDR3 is TGTGCCAGCAGTTACTCCCTACAGGGTTCACGGGAGCAGTACTTC. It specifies CASSYSLQGSREQYF.

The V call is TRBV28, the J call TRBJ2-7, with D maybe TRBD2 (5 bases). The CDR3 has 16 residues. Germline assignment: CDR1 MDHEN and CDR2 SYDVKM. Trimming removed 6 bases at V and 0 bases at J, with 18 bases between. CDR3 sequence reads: CASSRGGPSGSYEQYF. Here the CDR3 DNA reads TGTGCCAGCAGCCGCGGAGGTCCCTCAGGCTCCTACGAGCAGTACTTC.

The CDR3 sequence is CASSWTDEKLFF. CDR3 DNA sequence: TGTGCCAGCAGTTGGACAGATGAAAAACTGTTTTTT. The chain joins TRBV28 to TRBJ1-4; D might be TRBD1 (6 bases). The V end was cut by 4 bases, the J end by 6 bases, with 6 bases between. The CDR3 is 12 residues long. Germline CDR1 and CDR2: MDHEN and SYDVKM.

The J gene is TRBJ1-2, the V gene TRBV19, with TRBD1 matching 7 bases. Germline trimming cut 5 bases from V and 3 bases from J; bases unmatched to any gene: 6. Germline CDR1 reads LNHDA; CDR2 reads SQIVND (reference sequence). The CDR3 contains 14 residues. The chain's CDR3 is CASSSPGTDYGYTF. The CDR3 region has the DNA TGTGCCAGTAGTTCTCCCGGGACAGACTATGGCTACACCTTC.

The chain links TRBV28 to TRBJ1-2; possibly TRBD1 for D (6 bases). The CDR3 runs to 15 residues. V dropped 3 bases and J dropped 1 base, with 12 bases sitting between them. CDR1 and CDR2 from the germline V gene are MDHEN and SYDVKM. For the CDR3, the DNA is TGTGCCAGCAGTTTTTCCGGGGGCTTTAACTATGGCTACACCTTC. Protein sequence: CASSFSGGFNYGYTF.

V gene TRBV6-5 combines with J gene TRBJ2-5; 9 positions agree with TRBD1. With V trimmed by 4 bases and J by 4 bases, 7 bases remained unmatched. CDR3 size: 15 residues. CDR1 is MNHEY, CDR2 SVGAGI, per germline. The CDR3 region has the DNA TGTGCCAGCAGTTTAAACAGGGGGCGCGGAGAGACCCAGTACTTC. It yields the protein CASSLNRGRGETQYF.

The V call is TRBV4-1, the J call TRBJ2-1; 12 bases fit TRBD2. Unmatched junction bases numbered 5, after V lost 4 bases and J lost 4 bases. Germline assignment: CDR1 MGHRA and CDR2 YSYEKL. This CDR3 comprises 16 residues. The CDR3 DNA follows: TGCGCCAGCAGCCGGAGGACTAGCGGGACTTACAATGAGCAGTTCTTC. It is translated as CASSRRTSGTYNEQFF.

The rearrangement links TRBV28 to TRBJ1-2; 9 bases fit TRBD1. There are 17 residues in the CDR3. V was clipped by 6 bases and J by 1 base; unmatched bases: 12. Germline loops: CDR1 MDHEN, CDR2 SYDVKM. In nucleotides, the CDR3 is TGTGCCAGCAGCGTACCGGGACAGGGTGGAATTAACTATGGCTACACCTTC. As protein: CASSVPGQGGINYGYTF.

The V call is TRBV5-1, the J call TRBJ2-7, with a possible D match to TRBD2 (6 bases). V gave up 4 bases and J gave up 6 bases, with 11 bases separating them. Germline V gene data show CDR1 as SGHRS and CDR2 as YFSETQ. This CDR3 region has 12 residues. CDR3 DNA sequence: TGCGCCAGCAGCATTCCTAGCGCCGAGCAGTACTTC. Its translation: CASSIPSAEQYF.

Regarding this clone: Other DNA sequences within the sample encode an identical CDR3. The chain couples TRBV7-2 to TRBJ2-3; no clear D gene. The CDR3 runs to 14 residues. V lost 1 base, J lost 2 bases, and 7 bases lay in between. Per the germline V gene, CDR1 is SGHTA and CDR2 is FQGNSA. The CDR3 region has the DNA TGTGCCAGCAGCTTAGATGGCAACACAGATACGCAGTATTTT. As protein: CASSLDGNTDTQYF.